This TCR beta chain was profiled in a study of cytomegalovirus exposure and HLA in healthy donors (dated by TCRdb to between 2016 and 2019). About the study as a whole: An earlier analysis of a few hundred of the donors reported 276 Gb of sequence data and 95 million to 120 million unique TCR beta sequences obtained from about 179 million T cells. Approximately 300 gigabases of sequencing data and 70 million to 95 million unique TCR sequences made up an early release that covered 500 to 700 HLA-typed donors. Of the roughly 390 genotyped donors, about 84% fell in the genetic ancestry cluster associated with self-reported Caucasian donors. The study aimed to test whether signatures of past pathogen exposure could be identified by cataloging public T cell receptors. Using immunosequencing, the study profiled T cell repertoires from about 650 subjects and related those repertoires to cytomegalovirus serostatus. In addition to the first cohort of approximately 670 subjects, a separate validation cohort of approximately 130 different subjects was used. To predict cytomegalovirus infection status, the study brought together high-throughput TCR immunosequencing, statistical association of individual TCRs with disease status, and machine learning. A later analysis re-examined previously published TCR beta repertoires from roughly 650 donors and added high-resolution HLA genotyping to investigate patterns of TCR occurrence. In the later analysis, no new phenotypic data were used to find candidate immune exposures; instead, reliance was placed on TCR beta sequences and their occurrence across donors. To decide whether each TCR beta V gene segment behaved as functional or pseudogenic, an earlier analysis of approximately 620 of the donors relied on high-throughput TCR beta sequencing. Alongside the repertoire data, information on donor age, sex, ethnicity and CMV serostatus was compiled. A later genetic analysis took genome-wide SNP genotypes for about 65% of the 666 donors and used that subset as a discovery cohort. Every repertoire in the discovery cohort had been generated on one and the same sequencing platform. Class I and class II HLA loci were covered by the typing at four-digit resolution. The number of donors typed differed by locus, with roughly 620-630 for A, B, C, DRB1 and DQB1, around 500 for DQA1, approximately 580 for DPA1, and some 440 for DPB1. Roughly five DR-DQ haplotypes were treated as single units for association and clustering because of strong linkage in the cohort. On average, roughly 240,000 unique TCR beta nucleotide sequences were sequenced per donor among 398 genotyped donors of the cohort, with approximately 18% of those sequences being non-productive. General conclusions and limits of the study: In a later genetic analysis, fewer N-insertions in productive TCRs were reported among donors in an Asian-associated ancestry cluster than the approximately 670-donor mean. Sequencing depth was assumed to be roughly uniform across donors in the presence/absence analyses, though that assumption may not hold. In an earlier analysis of around 600 of the donors, most TCR beta V segments were observed in productive rearrangements about 90% or about 30% of the time, broadly matching IMGT annotations. The cohort was sequenced for TCR beta chains only, and without alpha or paired-chain data the features that could be detected were limited. In a later analysis, HLA-associated TCR beta chains showed more clonal expansion and lower generation probabilities than non-associated chains that were equally common. Most CMV-associated TCR beta chains appeared to be HLA-restricted in a later analysis, and the HLA associations seemed to be driven largely by CMV exposure. A later analysis found that TCR association rates varied across HLA loci, with DRB1 alleles showing the most associated TCRs and HLA-C alleles the fewest. A further reported finding was that TCR beta sequences accurately predicted the HLA-A and HLA-B alleles for most subjects in the first cohort. An association between a missense DCLRE1C variant and V-gene and J-gene trimming of TCR beta chains was found in a later genetic analysis and replicated in an independent cohort. A later analysis associated some 17,000 TCR beta sequences with specific HLA alleles at a false discovery rate of 0.05. The classifier was reported to diagnose cytomegalovirus status with high specificity and sensitivity in both the original cohort and the validation cohort. A later analysis reported that several top co-occurrence clusters appeared linked to parvovirus B19, influenza, CMV and Epstein-Barr virus. Around 16 rarely observed V segments, including chromosome 9 orphons, were excluded from the earlier analysis of just under 600 of the donors because counts were too low. In vitro tests confirmed that a few of the cytomegalovirus-associated TCR beta chains recognize cytomegalovirus antigens. HLA typing was unavailable for some donors at each locus, so association tests used only the typed subset. The study gave a list of under 200 TCR beta chains associated with cytomegalovirus. Correlated functional status among segregating V segments might reflect linkage disequilibrium, but an unknown experimental factor could not be ruled out. Strong co-occurrence of HLA alleles, especially DR and DQ, made assigning TCR associations to individual alleles difficult. Most TCR sequences were observed very rarely across donors, whereas some public TCRs were present in many individuals. A group of highly shared sequence variants was considered likely to be a technical artifact of the sequencing pipeline. The authors suggested that the approach could potentially be extended to other disease states and immunological phenotypes. For the cohort, immune exposure information was limited to CMV serostatus.

The cohort consisted of more than 650 healthy bone marrow donors. Cohort members were all nominally healthy when sampled, although unrecorded immune exposures were likely present. The donor tested CMV seronegative, placing the donor among the 300 to 400 seronegative members of the cohort. Each donor provided a peripheral blood sample, and peripheral blood mononuclear cells were used for TCR beta sequencing. The Qiagen DNeasy Blood Extraction Kit was used to extract genomic DNA from the blood cell samples. The method behind the library was the immunoSEQ multiplex PCR assay. A mixture of 60 forward primers for TCR Vbeta segments and 13 reverse primers for TCR Jbeta segments was used in the multiplex PCR. A multiplex PCR assay on genomic DNA amplified the CDR3 region of rearranged TCR beta genes. On the Illumina HiSeq System, the amplified TCR beta libraries were sequenced as 87-base-pair reads. The study's own analysis went as follows. A later analysis tallied roughly 78 million unique TCR beta chains across the 660 or so repertoires, and around 12 million of those chains were shared by two or more donors. A nearest-neighbor algorithm error-corrected the raw reads and collapsed the reads into unique sequences, merging closely related sequences to remove PCR and sequencing errors. To assign V, D and J gene segments, CDR3 sequences were aligned to IMGT reference sequences. Each retained sequence needed at least a six-nucleotide match to both a V gene segment and a J gene segment. A rearrangement counted as productive if the CDR3 had no stop codons and remained in frame with V and J, and every other rearrangement counted as non-productive. Following IMGT convention, CDR3 was defined as the stretch from the second conserved V-encoded cysteine to the conserved J-encoded phenylalanine. The earlier analysis of 450 to 750 of the donors excluded any sequence lacking an unambiguous match to a single V gene segment. An earlier analysis of some 500 of the donors classified V segments as functional when productive rearrangements were above 56.7% and as segregating when the standard deviation between donors was above 5%. A statistical classification framework was developed to diagnose cytomegalovirus status using the catalog of TCR beta chain sequences. In a later analysis, TCR nucleotide sequences were compared against IMGT/GENE-DB human TR gene sequences so that V and J genes could be assigned. The TCRdist pipeline was used in a later analysis to assign CDR3 sequences and most-parsimonious VDJ recombination scenarios. In a later analysis, each TCR beta chain was defined by its CDR3 amino acid sequence together with its V-gene family, and reads lacking a unique V-gene family were excluded. In a later analysis, around 600 highly shared, low-generation-probability nucleotide sequences were removed to address suspected cross-contamination and a sequencing artifact. In a later analysis, a clonal expansion index for each public chain was calculated from normalized within-repertoire ranks of inferred template counts. A later analysis computed generation probabilities with a VDJ recombination model fitted to out-of-frame rearrangements, and checked the results against IGoR. In a later analysis, hypergeometric tests were used to score TCR-TCR, TCR-HLA and TCR-CMV co-occurrence, with a repertoire-size bias correction applied to TCR pairs. False discovery rates were estimated in a later analysis by permuting HLA or CMV assignments 20 times. In a later analysis, co-occurring TCRs were grouped with DBSCAN, and TCRdist sequence similarity was added when clustering was performed within HLA-allele-positive subsets. Repertoires with fewer than 30,000 or more than 120,000 public chains were left out of co-occurrence clustering, as were four to six repertoires with anomalous nucleotide sharing. In its TCRdb copy, this immuneACCESS table keeps in-frame sequences only and misses some clones. Where compared with another copy, unresolved V genes explain less than half of these, and the others have no known cause. D and trimming were read from the DNA, whereas the V and J calls and clone size are those reported in that table. This sample holds roughly 160,000 clones; over 60% were observed only once. 1.5% to 2% of the sample rests with the top ten.

In regard to this clone: Its binding antigen is unknown. Mismatch with germline at one junction end may stem from a read error.

This TCR derives from a woman aged 30 to 39 in good health and CMV-seronegative. What was sequenced was PBMCs.

The CDR3 reads as follows: CASSQDRGPSDEQYF. The sequence in DNA is TGCGCCAGCAGCCAAGATCGCGGCCCCTCCGACGAGCAGTACTTC. The rearrangement joined TRBV4-1 to TRBJ2-7; the D segment cannot be called with confidence. The germline V gene yields MGHRA for CDR1 and YSYEKL for CDR2. Including the terminal cysteine and phenylalanine, the CDR3 comprises 15 residues. Of all the DNA, just the CDR3 is kept, 45 bases in frame from base 1.